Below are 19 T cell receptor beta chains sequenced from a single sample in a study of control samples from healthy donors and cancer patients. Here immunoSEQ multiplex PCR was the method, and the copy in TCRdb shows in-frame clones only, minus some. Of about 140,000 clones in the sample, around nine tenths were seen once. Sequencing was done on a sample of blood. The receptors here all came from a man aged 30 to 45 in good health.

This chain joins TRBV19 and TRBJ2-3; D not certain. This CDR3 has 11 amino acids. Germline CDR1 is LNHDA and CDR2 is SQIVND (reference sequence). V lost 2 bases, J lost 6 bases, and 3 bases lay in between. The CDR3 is CASSILDTQYF. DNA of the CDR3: TGTGCCAGTAGTATACTGGATACGCAGTATTTT.

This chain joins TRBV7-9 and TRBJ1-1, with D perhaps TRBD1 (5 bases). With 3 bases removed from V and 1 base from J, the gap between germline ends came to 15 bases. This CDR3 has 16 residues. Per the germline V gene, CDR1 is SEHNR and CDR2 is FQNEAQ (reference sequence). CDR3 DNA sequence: TGTGCCAGCAGCTTTACTGGGTTTGGGGCGAACACTGAAGCTTTCTTT. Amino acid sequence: CASSFTGFGANTEAFF.

The CDR3, as DNA: TGTGCCAGCAGCAGCCGGGACAGCCTCTCTGGGGCCAACGTCCTGACTTTC. Protein product: CASSSRDSLSGANVLTF. This chain connects TRBV7-6 to TRBJ2-6; 7 bases fit TRBD1. Germline V gene data show CDR1 as SGHVS and CDR2 as FNYEAQ. V shed 5 bases, J shed 0 bases, and the junction held 7 bases outside the gene matches. The CDR3 is 17 residues long.

This chain's CDR3 is CASSFGQGYNSPLHF. The CDR3 DNA reads TGTGCCAGCAGCTTCGGACAGGGGTATAATTCACCCCTCCACTTT. The rearrangement uses TRBV7-9 and TRBJ1-6; 9 positions match TRBD1. CDR3 length: 15 amino acids. The J segment lost 4 bases and the V segment lost 3 bases, leaving 1 base of the junction unmatched. The germline gives CDR1 SEHNR, CDR2 FQNEAQ (reference sequence). Drawing the rest from reference TRBV7-9 and TRBJ1-6, the complete variable domain is DTGVSQNPRHKITKRGQNVTFRCDPISEHNRLYWYRQTLGQGPEFLTYFQNEAQLEKSRLLSDRFSAERPKGSFSTLEIQRTEQGDSAMYLCASSFGQGYNSPLHFGNGTRLTVT.

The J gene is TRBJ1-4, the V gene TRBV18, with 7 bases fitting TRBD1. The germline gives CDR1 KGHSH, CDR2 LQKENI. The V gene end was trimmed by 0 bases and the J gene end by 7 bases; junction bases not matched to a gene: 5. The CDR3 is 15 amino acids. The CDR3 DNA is TGTGCCAGCTCACCACCAAACAGGGGTGGTGAAAAACTGTTTTTT. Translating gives CASSPPNRGGEKLFF. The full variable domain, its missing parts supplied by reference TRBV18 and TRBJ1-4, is NAGVMQNPRHLVRRRGQEARLRCSPMKGHSHVYWYRQLPEEGLKFMVYLQKENIIDESGMPKERFSAEFPKEGPSILRIQQVVRGDSAAYFCASSPPNRGGEKLFFGSGTQLSVL.

The CDR3 DNA reads as TGTGCCAGCAGTGTAAACAGGCCGAGCTCTGGAAACACCATATATTTT. Its protein is CASSVNRPSSGNTIYF. This chain joins TRBV2 and TRBJ1-3, with TRBD1 as a possible D gene (5 bases). CDR3 length equals 16 residues. CDR1 and CDR2 from the germline V gene are SNHLY and FYNNEI. Trimming left V 4 bases short and J 0 bases short, with 13 bases between.

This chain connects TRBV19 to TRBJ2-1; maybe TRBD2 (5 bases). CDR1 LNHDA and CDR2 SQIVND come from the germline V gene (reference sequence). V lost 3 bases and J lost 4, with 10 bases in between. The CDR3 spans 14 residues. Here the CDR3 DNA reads TGTGCCAGTAGTATCCGGGAAGGATACAATGAGCAGTTCTTC. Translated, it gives CASSIREGYNEQFF.

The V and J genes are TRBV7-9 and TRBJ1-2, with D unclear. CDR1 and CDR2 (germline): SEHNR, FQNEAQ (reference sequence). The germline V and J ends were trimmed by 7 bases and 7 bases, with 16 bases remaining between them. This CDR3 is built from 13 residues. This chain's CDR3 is CASIPEEGRGYTF. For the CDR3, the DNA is TGTGCCAGCATCCCGGAGGAGGGTCGTGGCTACACCTTC.

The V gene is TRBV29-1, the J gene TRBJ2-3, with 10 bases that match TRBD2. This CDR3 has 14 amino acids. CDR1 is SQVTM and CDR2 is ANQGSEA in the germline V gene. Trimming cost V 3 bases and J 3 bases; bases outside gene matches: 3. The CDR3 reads CSVDSSGRTDTQYF. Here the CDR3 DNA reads TGCAGCGTTGACTCTAGCGGGAGAACAGATACGCAGTATTTT.

CDR3 sequence (DNA): TGCGCCAGCAGCCAAGATCGTCTAGCGGGAGGCTCCTACGAGCAGTACTTC. It yields the protein CASSQDRLAGGSYEQYF. This chain uses TRBV4-1 with TRBJ2-7, with 11 nucleotides matching TRBD2. With 0 bases clipped from V and 0 bases from J, the junction kept 4 bases outside the gene matches. Per the germline V gene, CDR1 is MGHRA and CDR2 is YSYEKL. CDR3 length: 17 residues.

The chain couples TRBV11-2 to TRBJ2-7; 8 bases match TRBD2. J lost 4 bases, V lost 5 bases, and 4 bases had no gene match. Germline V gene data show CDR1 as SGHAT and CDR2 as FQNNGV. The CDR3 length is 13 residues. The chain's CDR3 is CASSTGLGYEQYF. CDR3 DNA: TGTGCCAGCAGCACGGGACTAGGATACGAGCAGTACTTC.

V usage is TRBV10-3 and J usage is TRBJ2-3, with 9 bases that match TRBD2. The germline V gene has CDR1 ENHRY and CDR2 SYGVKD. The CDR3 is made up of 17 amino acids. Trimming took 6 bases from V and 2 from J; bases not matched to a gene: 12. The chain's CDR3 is CAIRSTSGGIITDTQYF. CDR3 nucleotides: TGTGCCATCAGGTCGACTAGCGGAGGTATAATCACAGATACGCAGTATTTT.

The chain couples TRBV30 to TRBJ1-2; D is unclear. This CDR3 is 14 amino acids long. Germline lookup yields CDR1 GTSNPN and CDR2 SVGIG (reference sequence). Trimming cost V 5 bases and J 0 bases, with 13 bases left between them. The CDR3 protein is CAWAAGGTNYGYTF. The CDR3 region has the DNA TGTGCCTGGGCGGCGGGAGGAACTAACTATGGCTACACCTTC.

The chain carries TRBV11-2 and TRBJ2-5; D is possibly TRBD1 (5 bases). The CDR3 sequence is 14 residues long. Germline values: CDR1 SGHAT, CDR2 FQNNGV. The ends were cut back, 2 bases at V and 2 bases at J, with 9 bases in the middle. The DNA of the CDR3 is TGTGCCAGCAGCTTAACCCAGGGTCAAGAGACCCAGTACTTC. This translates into CASSLTQGQETQYF.

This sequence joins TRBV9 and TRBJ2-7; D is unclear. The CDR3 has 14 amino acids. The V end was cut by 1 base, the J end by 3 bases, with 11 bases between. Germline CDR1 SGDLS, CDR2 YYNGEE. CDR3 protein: CASSVTGVDYEQYF. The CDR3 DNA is TGTGCCAGCAGCGTAACTGGGGTAGACTACGAGCAGTACTTC.

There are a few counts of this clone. DNA for the CDR3: TGTGCCAGCAGCCAAGATCCGAGCCTTGGGACACCGTCGGCGTGGAAATTCGGGCAGACCCAGTACTTC. Protein: CASSQDPSLGTPSAWKFGQTQYF. The genes are TRBV4-2 and TRBJ2-5, with D possibly TRBD1 on 6 matching bases. This CDR3 spans 23 amino acids. Germline V gene sequence: CDR1 LGHNA, CDR2 YNFKEQ. V was clipped by 0 bases and J by 6 bases, with 38 bases between them.

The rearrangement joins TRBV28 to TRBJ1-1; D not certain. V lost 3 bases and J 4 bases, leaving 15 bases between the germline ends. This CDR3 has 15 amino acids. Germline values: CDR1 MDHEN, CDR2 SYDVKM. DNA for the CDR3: TGTGCCAGCAGTTTCCTAGGGCCCCGGACCACTGAAGCTTTCTTT. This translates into CASSFLGPRTTEAFF.

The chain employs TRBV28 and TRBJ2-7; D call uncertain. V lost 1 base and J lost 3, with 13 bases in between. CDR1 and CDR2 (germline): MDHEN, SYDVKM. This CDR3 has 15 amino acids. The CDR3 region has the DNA TGTGCCAGCAGTTTATCCGACACGCTTGGCTACGAGCAGTACTTC. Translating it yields CASSLSDTLGYEQYF.

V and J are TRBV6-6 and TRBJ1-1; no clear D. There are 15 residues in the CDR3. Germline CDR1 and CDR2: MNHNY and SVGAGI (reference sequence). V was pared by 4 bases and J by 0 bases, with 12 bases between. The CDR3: CASSFPPGVNTEAFF. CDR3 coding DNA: TGTGCCAGCAGTTTCCCCCCAGGAGTGAACACTGAAGCTTTCTTT.